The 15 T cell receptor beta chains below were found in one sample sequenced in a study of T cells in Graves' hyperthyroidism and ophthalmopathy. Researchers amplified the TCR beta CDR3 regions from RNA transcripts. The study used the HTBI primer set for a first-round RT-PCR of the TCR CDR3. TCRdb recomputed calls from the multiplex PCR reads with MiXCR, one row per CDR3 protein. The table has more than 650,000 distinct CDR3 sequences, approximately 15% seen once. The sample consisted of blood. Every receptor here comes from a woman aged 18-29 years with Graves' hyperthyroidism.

DNA of the CDR3: TGTGCCAGCAGCACCCCCCTGCCCTCAGCTGACTATGGCTACACCTTC. Translated, it gives CASSTPLPSADYGYTF. The rearrangement joins TRBV28 to TRBJ1-2; D gene unclear. The germline V gene encodes CDR1 MDHEN and CDR2 SYDVKM. CDR3 size: 16 residues. The ends were cut back, 6 bases at V and 3 bases at J, with 20 bases in the middle.

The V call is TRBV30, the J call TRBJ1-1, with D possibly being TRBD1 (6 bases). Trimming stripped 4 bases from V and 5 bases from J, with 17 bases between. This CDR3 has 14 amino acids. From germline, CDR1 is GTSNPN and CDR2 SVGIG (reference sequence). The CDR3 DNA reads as TGTGCCTGGACCCGGACAGTTTGGAATACTGAAGCTTTCTTT. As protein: CAWTRTVWNTEAFF.

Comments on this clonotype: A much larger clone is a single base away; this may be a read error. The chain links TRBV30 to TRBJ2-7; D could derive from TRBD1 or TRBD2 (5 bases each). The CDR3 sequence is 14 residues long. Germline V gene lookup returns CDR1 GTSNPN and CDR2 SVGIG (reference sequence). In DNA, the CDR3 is TGTGCCTGGAGTGTATGGGGCGGGTCCTACGGGCAGTACTTC. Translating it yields CAWSVWGGSYGQYF. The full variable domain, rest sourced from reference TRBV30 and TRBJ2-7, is SQTIHQWPATLVQPVGSPLSLECTVEGTSNPNLYWYRQAAGRGLQLLFYSVGIGQISSEVPQNLSASRPQDRQFILSSKKLLLSDSGFYLCAWSVWGGSYGQYFGPGTRLTVT.

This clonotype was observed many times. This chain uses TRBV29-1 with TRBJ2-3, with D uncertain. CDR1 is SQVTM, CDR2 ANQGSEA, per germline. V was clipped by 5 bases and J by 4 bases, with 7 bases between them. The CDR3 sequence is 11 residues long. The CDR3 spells CSVRVADTQYF. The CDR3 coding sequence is TGCAGCGTTCGAGTAGCAGATACGCAGTATTTT.

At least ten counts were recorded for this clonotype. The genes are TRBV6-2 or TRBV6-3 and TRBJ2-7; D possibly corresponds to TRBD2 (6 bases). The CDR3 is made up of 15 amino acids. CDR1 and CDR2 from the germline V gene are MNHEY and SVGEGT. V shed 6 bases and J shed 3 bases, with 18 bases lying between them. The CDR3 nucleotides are TGTGCCAGCAGGGAGGCGGAGGGAGGCCTCTACGAGCAGTACTTC. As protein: CASREAEGGLYEQYF.

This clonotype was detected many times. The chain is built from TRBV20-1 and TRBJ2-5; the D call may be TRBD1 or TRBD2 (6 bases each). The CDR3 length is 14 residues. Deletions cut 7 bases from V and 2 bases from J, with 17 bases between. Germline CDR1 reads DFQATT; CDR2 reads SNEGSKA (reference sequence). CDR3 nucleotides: TGCAGTGTTCAGAAACGGGGGCTACAAGAGACCCAGTACTTC. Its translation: CSVQKRGLQETQYF.

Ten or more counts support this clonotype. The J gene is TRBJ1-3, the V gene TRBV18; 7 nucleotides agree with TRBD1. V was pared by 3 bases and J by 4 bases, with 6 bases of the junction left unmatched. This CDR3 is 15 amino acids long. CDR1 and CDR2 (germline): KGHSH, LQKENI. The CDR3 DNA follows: TGTGCCAGCTCACCTGTGGGGACAGACGGAAACACCATATATTTT. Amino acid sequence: CASSPVGTDGNTIYF.

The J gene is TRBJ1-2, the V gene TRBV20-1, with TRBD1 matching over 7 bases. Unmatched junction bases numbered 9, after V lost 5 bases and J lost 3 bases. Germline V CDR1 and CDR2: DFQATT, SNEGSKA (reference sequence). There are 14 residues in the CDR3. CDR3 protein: CSASTGAGDYGYTF. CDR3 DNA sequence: TGCAGTGCTTCCACAGGGGCCGGGGACTATGGCTACACCTTC.

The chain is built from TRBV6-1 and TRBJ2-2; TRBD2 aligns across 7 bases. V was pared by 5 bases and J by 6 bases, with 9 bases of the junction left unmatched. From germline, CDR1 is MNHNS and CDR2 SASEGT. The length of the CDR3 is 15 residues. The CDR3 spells CASSLYSGAAGELFF. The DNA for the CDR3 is TGTGCCAGCAGTTTGTACAGCGGGGCCGCCGGGGAGCTGTTTTTT.

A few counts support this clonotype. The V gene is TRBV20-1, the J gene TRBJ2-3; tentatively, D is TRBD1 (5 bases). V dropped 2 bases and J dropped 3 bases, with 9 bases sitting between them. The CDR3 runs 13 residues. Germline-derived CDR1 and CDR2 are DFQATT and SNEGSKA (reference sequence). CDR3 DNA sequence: TGCAGTGCTAGATCGGCAGGGACAGATACGCAGTATTTT. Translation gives CSARSAGTDTQYF.

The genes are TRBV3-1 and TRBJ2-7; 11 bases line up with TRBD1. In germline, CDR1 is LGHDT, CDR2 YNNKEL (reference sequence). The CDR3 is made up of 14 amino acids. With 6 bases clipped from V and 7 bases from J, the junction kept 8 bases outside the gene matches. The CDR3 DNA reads TGTGCCAGCAGGGGGACAGGGGGATCGGGTGAGCAGTACTTC. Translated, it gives CASRGTGGSGEQYF.

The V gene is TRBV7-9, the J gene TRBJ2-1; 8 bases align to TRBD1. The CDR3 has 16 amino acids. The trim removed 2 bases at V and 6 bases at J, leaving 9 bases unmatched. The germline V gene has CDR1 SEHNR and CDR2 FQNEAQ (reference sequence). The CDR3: CASSLPERDRSNEQFF. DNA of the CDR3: TGTGCCAGCAGCTTACCAGAACGGGACAGGAGCAATGAGCAGTTCTTC.

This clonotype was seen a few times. DNA of the CDR3: TGTGCCAGCAGTGGAGGTGGGCGTAACACTGAAGCTTTCTTT. This translates into CASSGGGRNTEAFF. The rearrangement uses TRBV6-1 and TRBJ1-1; D remains unclear. This CDR3 is built from 14 residues. The V gene lost 4 bases and the J gene lost 2 bases, with 11 bases spanning the gap. In germline, CDR1 is MNHNS, CDR2 SASEGT.

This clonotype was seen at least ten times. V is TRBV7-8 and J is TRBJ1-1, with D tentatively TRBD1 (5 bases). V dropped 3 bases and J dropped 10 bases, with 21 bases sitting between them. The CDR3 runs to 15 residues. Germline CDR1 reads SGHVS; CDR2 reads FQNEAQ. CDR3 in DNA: TGTGCCAGCAGCTTTAATTGGGGCCACCCAGGTAGAGCTTTCTTT. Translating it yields CASSFNWGHPGRAFF.

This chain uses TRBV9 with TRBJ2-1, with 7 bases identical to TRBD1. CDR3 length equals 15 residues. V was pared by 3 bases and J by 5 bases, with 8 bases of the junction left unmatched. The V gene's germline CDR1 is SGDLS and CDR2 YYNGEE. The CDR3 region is CASSGTQGFDNEQFF. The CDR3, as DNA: TGTGCCAGCAGCGGAACACAGGGGTTCGACAATGAGCAGTTCTTC.